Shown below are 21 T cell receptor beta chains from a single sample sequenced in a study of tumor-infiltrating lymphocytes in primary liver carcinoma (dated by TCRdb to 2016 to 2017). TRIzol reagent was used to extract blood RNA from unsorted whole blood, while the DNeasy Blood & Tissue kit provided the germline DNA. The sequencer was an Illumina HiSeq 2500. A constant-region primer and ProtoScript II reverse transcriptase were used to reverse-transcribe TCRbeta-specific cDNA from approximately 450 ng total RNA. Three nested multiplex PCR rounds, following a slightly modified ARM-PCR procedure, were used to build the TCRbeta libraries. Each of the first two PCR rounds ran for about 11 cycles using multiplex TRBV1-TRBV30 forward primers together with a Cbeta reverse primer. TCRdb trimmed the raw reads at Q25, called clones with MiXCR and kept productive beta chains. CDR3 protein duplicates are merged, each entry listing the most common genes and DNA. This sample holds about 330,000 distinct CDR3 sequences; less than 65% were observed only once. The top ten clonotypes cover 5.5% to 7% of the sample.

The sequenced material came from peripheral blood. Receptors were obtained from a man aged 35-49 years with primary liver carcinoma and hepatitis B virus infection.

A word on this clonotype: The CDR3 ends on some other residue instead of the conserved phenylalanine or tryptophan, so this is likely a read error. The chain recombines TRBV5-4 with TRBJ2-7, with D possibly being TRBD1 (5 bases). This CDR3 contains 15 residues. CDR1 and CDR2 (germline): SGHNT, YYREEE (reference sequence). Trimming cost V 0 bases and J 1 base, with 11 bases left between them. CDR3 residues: CASSLGGRVSYEQYL. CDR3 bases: TGTGCCAGCAGCTTGGGAGGCAGGGTATCCTACGAGCAGTACTTA.

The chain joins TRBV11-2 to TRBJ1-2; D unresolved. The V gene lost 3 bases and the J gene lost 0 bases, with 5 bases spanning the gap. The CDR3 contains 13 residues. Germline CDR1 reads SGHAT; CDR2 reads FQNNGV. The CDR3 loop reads CASSFFTNYGYTF. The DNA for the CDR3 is TGTGCCAGCAGCTTTTTTACTAACTATGGCTACACCTTC.

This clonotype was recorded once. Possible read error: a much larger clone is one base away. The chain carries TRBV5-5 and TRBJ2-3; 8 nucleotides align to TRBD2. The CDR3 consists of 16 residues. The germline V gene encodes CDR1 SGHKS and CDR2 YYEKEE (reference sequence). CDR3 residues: CASSLTGGRNTYTQYF. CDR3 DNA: TGTGCCAGCAGCTTGACTGGCGGGAGGAACACATATACGCAGTATTTT.

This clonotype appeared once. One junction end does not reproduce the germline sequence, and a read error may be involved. CDR3 protein: CANSFLHSNEQFF. For the CDR3, the DNA is TGTGCCAACAGCTTTCTGCACTCCAATGAGCAGTTCTTC. The chain has TRBV5-5 and TRBJ2-1, with D unresolved. Germline CDR1 and CDR2: SGHKS and YYEKEE (reference sequence). The CDR3 runs to 13 residues.

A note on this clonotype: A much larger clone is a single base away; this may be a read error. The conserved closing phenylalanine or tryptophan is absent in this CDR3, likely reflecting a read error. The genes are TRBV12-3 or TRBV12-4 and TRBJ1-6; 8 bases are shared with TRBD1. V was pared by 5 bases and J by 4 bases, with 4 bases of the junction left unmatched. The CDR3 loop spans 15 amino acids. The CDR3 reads CASSQTGVYNSPLHC. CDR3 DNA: TGTGCCAGCAGTCAGACAGGGGTTTATAATTCACCCCTCCACTGT.

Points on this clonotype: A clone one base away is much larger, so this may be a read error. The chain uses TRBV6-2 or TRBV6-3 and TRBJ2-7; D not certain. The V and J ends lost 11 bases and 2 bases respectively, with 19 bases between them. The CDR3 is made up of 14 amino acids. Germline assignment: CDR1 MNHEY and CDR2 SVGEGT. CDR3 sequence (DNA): TGTGCCGTACAGTGGGGAAAGGAAGCCTACGAGCAGTACTTC. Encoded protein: CAVQWGKEAYEQYF.

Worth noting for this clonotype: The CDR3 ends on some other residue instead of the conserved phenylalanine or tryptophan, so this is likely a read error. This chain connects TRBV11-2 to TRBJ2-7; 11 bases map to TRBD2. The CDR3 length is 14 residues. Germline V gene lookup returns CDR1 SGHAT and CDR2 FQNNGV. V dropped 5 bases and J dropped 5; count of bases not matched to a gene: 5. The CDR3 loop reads CASSPTSGTNEQYL. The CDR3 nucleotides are TGTGCCAGCAGCCCGACTAGCGGGACCAACGAGCAGTACCTC.

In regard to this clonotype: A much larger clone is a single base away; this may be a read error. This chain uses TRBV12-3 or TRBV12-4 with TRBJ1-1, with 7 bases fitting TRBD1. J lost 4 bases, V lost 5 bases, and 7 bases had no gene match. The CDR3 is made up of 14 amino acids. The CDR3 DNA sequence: TGTGCCAGCAGTAGTCGACAGGGTGGCACTGAAGCTTTCTTT. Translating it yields CASSSRQGGTEAFF.

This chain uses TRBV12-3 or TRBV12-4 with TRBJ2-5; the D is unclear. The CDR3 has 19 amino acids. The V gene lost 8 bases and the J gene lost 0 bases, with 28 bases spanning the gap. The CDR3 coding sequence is TGTGCCAGCCGCCCTGGTGCAGGAACTCACGGTATATACCAAGAGACCCAGTACTTC. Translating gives CASRPGAGTHGIYQETQYF.

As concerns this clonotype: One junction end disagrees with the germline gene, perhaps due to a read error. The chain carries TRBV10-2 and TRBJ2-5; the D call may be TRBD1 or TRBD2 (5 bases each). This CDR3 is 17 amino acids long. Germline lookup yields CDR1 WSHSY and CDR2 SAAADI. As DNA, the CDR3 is TGCGCCGGCAGTGACCTCCCAGAGGGACCGTACCAAGAGACCCAGTACTTC. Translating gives CAGSDLPEGPYQETQYF.

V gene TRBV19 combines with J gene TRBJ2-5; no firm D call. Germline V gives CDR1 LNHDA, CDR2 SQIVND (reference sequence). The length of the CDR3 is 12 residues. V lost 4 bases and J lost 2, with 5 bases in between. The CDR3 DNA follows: TGTGCCAGTAGTAAACAGCAAGAGACCCAGTACTTC. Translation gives CASSKQQETQYF. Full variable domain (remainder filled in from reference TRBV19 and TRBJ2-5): DGGITQSPKYLFRKEGQNVTLSCEQNLNHDAMYWYRQDPGQGLRLIYYSQIVNDFQKGDIAEGYSVSREKKESFPLTVTSAQKNPTAFYLCASSKQQETQYFGPGTRLLVL.

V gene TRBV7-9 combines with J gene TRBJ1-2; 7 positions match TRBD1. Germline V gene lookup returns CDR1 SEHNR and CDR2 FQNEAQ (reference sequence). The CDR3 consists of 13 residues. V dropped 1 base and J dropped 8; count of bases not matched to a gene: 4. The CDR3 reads CASSLGQGDGYTF. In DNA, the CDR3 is TGTGCCAGCAGCTTAGGACAGGGTGACGGCTACACCTTC.

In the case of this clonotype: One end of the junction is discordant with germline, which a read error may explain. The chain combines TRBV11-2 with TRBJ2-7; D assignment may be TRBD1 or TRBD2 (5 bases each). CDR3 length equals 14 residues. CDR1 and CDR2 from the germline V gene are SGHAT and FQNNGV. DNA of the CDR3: TGTGCCAGCAGCTCAGGGACCCCATACCTCGAGCGGTACTTC. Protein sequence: CASSSGTPYLERYF.

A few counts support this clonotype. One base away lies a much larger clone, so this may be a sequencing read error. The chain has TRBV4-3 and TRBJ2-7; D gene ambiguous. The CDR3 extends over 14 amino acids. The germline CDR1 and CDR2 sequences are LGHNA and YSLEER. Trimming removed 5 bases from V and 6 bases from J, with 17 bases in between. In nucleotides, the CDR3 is TGCGCCAGCAGCAGACAAGTGTGGGCGGTCGAGCAGTACTTC. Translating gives CASSRQVWAVEQYF.

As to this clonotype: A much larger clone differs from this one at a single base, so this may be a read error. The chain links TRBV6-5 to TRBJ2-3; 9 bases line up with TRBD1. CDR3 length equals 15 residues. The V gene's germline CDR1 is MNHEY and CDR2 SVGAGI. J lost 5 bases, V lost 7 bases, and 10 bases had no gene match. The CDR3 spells CASNHPGQGLDTQYF. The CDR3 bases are TGTGCCAGCAACCACCCCGGACAGGGGTTAGATACGCAGTATTTT.

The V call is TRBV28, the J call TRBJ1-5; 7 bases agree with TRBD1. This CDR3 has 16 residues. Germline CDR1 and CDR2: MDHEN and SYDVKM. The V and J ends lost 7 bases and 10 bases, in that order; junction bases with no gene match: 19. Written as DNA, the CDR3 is TGTGCCAGCACTGGAGCAGGGGGGTCTTATTTTAAACCCCAGCATTTT. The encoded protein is CASTGAGGSYFKPQHF.

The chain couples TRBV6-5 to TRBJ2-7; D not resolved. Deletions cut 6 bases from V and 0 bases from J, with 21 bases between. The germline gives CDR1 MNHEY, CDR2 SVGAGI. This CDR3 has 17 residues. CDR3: CASRTYGSGRSSYEQYF. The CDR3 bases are TGTGCCAGCAGGACCTATGGGTCGGGCAGGAGCTCCTACGAGCAGTACTTC.

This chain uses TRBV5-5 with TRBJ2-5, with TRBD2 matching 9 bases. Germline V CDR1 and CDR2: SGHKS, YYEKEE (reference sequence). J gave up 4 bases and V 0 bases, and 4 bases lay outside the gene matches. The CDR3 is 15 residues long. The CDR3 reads CASSLGGSGGETQYF. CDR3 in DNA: TGTGCCAGCAGCTTGGGTGGTAGCGGGGGAGAGACCCAGTACTTC.

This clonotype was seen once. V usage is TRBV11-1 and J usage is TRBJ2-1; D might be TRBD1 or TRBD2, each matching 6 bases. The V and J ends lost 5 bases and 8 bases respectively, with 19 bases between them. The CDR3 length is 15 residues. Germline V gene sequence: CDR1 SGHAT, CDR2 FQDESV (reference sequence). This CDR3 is CASSLGGGQGDEQFF. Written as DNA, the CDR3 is TGTGCCAGCAGCCTGGGTGGGGGGCAGGGCGATGAGCAGTTCTTC. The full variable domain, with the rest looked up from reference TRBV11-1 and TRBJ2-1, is EAEVAQSPRYKITEKSQAVAFWCDPISGHATLYWYRQILGQGPELLVQFQDESVVDDSQLPKDRFSAERLKGVDSTLKIQPAELGDSAMYLCASSLGGGQGDEQFFGPGTRLTVL.

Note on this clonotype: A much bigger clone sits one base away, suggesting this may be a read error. CDR3 nucleotide sequence: TGTGCCAGCAGGAAGACGGGGTTAGAAAACAATGAGCACTTCTTC. Its protein is CASRKTGLENNEHFF. V and J are TRBV12-3 or TRBV12-4 and TRBJ2-1; tentative D call: TRBD2 (5 bases). This CDR3 spans 15 amino acids.

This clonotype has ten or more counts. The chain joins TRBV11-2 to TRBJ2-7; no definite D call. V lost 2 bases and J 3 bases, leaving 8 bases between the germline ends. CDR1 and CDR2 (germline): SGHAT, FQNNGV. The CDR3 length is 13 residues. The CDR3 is CASSLIRNYEQYF. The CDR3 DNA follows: TGTGCCAGCAGCTTAATACGGAACTACGAGCAGTACTTC. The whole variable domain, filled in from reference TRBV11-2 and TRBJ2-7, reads EAGVAQSPRYKIIEKRQSVAFWCNPISGHATLYWYQQILGQGPKLLIQFQNNGVVDDSQLPKDRFSAERLKGVDSTLKIQPAKLEDSAVYLCASSLIRNYEQYFGPGTRLTVT.